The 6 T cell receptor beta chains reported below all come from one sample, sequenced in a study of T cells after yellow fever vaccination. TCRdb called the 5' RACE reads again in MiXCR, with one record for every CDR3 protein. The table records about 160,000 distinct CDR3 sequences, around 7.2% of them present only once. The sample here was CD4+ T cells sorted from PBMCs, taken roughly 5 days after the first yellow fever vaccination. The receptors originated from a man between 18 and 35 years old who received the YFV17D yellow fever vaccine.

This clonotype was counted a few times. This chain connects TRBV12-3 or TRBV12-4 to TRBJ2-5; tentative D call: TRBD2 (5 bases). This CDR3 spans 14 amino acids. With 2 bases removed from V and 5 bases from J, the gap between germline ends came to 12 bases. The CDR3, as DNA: TGTGCCAGCAGTTTAAATGGGCCGGGGGAGACCCAGTACTTC. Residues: CASSLNGPGETQYF.

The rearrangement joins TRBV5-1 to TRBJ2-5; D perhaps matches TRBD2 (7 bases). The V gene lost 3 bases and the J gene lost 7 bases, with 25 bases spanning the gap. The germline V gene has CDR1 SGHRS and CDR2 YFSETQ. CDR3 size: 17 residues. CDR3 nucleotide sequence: TGCGCCAGCAGCTCGTTACCAGTGGCGGGGGCGTGGGCGACCCAGTACTTC. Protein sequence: CASSSLPVAGAWATQYF.

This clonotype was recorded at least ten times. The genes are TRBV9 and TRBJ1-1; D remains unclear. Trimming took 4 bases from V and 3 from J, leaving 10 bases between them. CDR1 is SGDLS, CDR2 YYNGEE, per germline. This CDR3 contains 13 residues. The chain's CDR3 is CASSPQYYTEAFF. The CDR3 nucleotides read TGTGCCAGCAGCCCCCAATATTACACTGAAGCTTTCTTT. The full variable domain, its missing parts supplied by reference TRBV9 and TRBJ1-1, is DSGVTQTPKHLITATGQRVTLRCSPRSGDLSVYWYQQSLDQGLQFLIQYYNGEERAKGNILERFSAQQFPDLHSELNLSSLELGDSALYFCASSPQYYTEAFFGQGTRLTVV.

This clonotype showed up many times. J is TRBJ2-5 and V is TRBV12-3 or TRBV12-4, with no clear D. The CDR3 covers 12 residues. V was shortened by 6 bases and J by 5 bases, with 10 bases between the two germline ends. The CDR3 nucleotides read TGTGCCAGCAGCTCCCCAGTGGAGACCCAGTACTTC. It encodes CASSSPVETQYF.

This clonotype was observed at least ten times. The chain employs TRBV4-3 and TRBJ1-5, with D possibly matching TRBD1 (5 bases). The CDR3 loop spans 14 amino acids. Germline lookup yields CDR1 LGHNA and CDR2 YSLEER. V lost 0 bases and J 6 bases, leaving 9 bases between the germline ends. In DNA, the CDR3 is TGCGCCAGCAGCCAAGATCCGGGGGGTCAGCCCCAGCATTTT. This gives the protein CASSQDPGGQPQHF.

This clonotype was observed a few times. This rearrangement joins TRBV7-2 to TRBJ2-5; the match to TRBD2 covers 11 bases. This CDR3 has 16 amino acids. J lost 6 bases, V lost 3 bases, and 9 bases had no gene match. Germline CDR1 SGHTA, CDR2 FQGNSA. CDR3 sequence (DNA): TGTGCCAGCAGCTTGGATCCTAGCGGGGGGCGGAAGACCCAGTACTTC. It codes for CASSLDPSGGRKTQYF.